These T cell receptor beta chains were read from a single sample in a study of blood T cell repertoires in COVID-19. The protocol was immunoSEQ multiplex PCR, while the TCRdb copy is restricted to in-frame clones and leaves out a portion. Among roughly 81,000 clones listed, around 88% were seen once. Sequencing input: peripheral blood. The source of these receptors is a young man with acute or convalescent COVID-19. Both conserved end residues are part of each CDR3. The order of the fields is D gene, V gene, J gene, clone size, CDR3 protein, CDR3 DNA. D genes are given only for firm matches. Some rows mark clone size as missing; the rest say once, few, many or name a class of expanded clone.

TRBD2,TRBV7-3,TRBJ2-1,-,CASSLGTSGRDEQFF,TGTGCCAGCAGCTTGGGGACTAGCGGGCGCGATGAGCAGTTCTTC
-,TRBV10-2,TRBJ1-6,-,CASSNNSPLHF,TGCGCCAGCAGCAATAATTCACCCCTCCACTTT
-,TRBV16,TRBJ1-5,-,CASSQSPSGEGQPQHF,TGTGCCAGCAGCCAATCGCCATCAGGGGAGGGACAGCCCCAGCATTTT
-,TRBV7-3,TRBJ2-2,-,CASSEWGTANTGELFF,TGTGCCAGCAGCGAATGGGGCACTGCGAACACCGGGGAGCTGTTTTTT
-,TRBV5-6,TRBJ2-5,-,CASSSVETQYF,TGTGCCAGCAGCTCAGTAGAGACCCAGTACTTC
-,TRBV6-5,TRBJ1-2,-,CASSPNRQISGYTF,TGTGCCAGCAGCCCGAATAGACAGATATCTGGCTACACCTTC
-,TRBV7-2,TRBJ2-2,-,CASSLTQTNTGELFF,TGTGCCAGCAGCTTAACCCAGACGAACACCGGGGAGCTGTTTTTT
-,TRBV6-5,TRBJ2-7,-,CASSYGSEQYF,TGTGCCAGCAGTTACGGGAGCGAGCAGTACTTC
TRBD2,TRBV10-1,TRBJ2-3,-,CASSGTSGPDTQYF,TGCGCCAGCAGCGGGACTAGCGGACCAGATACGCAGTATTTT
-,TRBV21-1,TRBJ1-2,-,CAPRGGTNYGYTF,TGTGCCCCCAGGGGTGGGACCAACTATGGCTACACCTTC
-,TRBV6-2/TRBV6-3,TRBJ2-7,-,CASSYELRREQYF,TGTGCCAGCAGTTACGAGCTTAGGAGGGAGCAGTACTTC
TRBD1,TRBV19,TRBJ1-1,-,CASSLGTGAVHSEAFF,TGTGCCAGTAGTTTGGGGACAGGGGCCGTACACTCTGAAGCTTTCTTT
TRBD1,TRBV6-6,TRBJ2-6,-,CASGQGTGANVLTF,TGTGCCAGTGGACAGGGCACTGGGGCCAACGTCCTGACTTTC
TRBD1,TRBV3-1/TRBV3-2,TRBJ2-1,-,CAGSRRQGAYNEQFF,TGTGCCGGCAGCCGCAGACAGGGCGCTTACAATGAGCAGTTCTTC
TRBD2,TRBV29-1,TRBJ2-7,-,CSARLAGGPEQYF,TGCAGCGCGAGACTAGCGGGAGGGCCCGAGCAGTACTTC
-,TRBV10-2,TRBJ1-1,once,CASSELLGGNTEAFF,TGCGCCAGCAGTGAGCTGCTCGGGGGGAACACTGAAGCTTTCTTT
-,TRBV28,TRBJ2-5,-,CASRTSAETQYF,TGTGCCAGCAGGACTAGTGCGGAGACCCAGTACTTC